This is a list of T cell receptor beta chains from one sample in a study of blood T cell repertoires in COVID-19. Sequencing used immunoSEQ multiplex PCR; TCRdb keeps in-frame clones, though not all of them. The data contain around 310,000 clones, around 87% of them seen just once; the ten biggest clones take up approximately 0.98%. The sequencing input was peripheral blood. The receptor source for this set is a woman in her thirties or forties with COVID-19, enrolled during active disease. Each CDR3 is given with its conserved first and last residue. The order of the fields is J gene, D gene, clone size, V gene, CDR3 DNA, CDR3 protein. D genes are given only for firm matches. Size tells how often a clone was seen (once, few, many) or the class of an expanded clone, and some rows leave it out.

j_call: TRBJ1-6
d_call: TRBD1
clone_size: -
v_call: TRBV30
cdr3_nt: TGTGCCTGGAGTGTACCGGACAGGGGTTTTTCACCCCTCCACTTT
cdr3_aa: CAWSVPDRGFSPLHF

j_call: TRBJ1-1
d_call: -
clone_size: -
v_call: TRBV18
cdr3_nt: TGTGCCAGCTCACCAGGGAGCAGTAACACTGAAGCTTTCTTT
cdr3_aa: CASSPGSSNTEAFF

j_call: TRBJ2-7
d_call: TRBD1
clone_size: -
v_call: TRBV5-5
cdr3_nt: TGTGCCAGCAGCTCTCCCGGGACAGGGGGGTACGAGCAGTACTTC
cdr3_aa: CASSSPGTGGYEQYF

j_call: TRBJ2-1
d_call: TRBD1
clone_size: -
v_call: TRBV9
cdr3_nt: TGTGCCAGCAGCCCTCTGGGGACAGGCATTACGGAAAGGTCCTACAATGAGCAGTTCTTC
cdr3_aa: CASSPLGTGITERSYNEQFF

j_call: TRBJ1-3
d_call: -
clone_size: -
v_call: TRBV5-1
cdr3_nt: TGCGCCAGCAGCTTCGGGGGGTACTCTGGAAACACCATATATTTT
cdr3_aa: CASSFGGYSGNTIYF

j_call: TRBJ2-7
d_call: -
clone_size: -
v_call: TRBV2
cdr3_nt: TGTGCCAGCAGTACTTACGGACGGGAGTACGAGCAGTACTTC
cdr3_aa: CASSTYGREYEQYF

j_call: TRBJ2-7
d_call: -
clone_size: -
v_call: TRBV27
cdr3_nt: TGTGCCAGCAGTTCCAAGGGACTCCCCTCCTACGAGCAGTACTTC
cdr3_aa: CASSSKGLPSYEQYF

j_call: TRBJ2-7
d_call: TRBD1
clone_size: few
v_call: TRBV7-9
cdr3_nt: TGTGCCAGCAGCTTAAGGGACAGCCGCTACGAGCAGTACTTC
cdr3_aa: CASSLRDSRYEQYF

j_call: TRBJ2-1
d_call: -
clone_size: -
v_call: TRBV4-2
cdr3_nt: TGTGCCAGCAGCCCTGGAGAGACCTCGATGACGGATGAGCAGTTCTTC
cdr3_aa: CASSPGETSMTDEQFF

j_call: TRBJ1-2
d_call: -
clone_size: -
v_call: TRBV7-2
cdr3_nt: TGTGCCAGCAGCTTAGCGGAACAGAACTATGGCTACACCTTC
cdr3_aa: CASSLAEQNYGYTF

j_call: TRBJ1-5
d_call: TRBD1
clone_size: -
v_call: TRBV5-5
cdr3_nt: TGTGCCAGCGGGACAGCTAGCAATCAGCCCCAGCATTTT
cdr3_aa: CASGTASNQPQHF

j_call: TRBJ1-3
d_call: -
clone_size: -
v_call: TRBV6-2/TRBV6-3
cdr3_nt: TGTGCCAGCAGTTGGAGAAGCCTAAGTGGAAACACCATATATTTT
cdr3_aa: CASSWRSLSGNTIYF

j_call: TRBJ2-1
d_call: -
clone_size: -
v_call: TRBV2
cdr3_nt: TGTGCCAGCCTTACAGAGAAGGCAAGGGGGAATGAGCAGTTCTTC
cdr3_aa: CASLTEKARGNEQFF

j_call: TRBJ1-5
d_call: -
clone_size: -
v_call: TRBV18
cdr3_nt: TGTGCCAGCTCACCTCAGGGGAACCAGCCCCAGCATTTT
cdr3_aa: CASSPQGNQPQHF

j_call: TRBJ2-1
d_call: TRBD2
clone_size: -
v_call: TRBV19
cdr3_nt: TGTGCCAGTAGTCCGCTAGCGGCGGGGTACAATGAGCAGTTCTTC
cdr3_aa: CASSPLAAGYNEQFF

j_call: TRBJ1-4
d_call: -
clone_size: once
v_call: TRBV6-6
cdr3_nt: TGTGCCAGCAGTTACGTACAGGTAGAAAAACTGTTTTTT
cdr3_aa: CASSYVQVEKLFF

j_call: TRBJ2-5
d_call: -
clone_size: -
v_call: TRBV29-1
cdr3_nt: TGCAGCGTTGCCCGAGGGCTGCAAGAGACCCAGTACTTC
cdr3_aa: CSVARGLQETQYF

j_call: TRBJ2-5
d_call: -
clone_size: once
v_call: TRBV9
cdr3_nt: TGTGCCAGCAGCGTAGGGGCAGGAGAGACCCAGTACTTC
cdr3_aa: CASSVGAGETQYF

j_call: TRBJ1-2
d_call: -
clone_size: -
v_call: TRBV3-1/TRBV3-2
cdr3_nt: TGTGCCAGCAGCCAACCGACCGGGAGCGTAAAGGGCTACACCTTC
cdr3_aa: CASSQPTGSVKGYTF

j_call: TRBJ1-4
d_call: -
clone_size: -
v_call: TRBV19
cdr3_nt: TGTGCCAGTAGTACCAATTCCCGGGAAAAACTGTTTTTT
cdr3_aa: CASSTNSREKLFF

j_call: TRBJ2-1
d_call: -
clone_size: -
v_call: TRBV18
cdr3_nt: TGTGCCAGCTCACCAATTGGAGGGGCGGCCTACAATGAGCAGTTCTTC
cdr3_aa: CASSPIGGAAYNEQFF

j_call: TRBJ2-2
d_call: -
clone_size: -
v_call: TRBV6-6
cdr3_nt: TGTGCCAGCAGTTACGGCCAGGGGTCTACGGGGGAGCTGTTTTTT
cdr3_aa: CASSYGQGSTGELFF

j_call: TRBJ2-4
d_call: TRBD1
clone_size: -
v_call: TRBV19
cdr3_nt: TGTGCCAGTAGTTCACGGACAGGGGGCAAAGACTTC
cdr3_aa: CASSSRTGGKDF

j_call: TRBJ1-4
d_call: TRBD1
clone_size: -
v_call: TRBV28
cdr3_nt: TGTGCCAGCAGTCCCGCGACAGGGACTAATGAAAAACTGTTTTTT
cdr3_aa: CASSPATGTNEKLFF

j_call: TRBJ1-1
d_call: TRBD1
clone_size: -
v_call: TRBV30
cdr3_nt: TGTGCCTCCCGGGGGGGAGGGGACAGGGGGCTCAGAGCCACTGAAGCTTTCTTT
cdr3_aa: CASRGGGDRGLRATEAFF

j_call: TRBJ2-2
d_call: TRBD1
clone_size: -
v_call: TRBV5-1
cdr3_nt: TGCGCCAGCAGCTTGGTAGTGGGACAGGGAACCGGGGAGCTGTTTTTT
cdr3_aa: CASSLVVGQGTGELFF

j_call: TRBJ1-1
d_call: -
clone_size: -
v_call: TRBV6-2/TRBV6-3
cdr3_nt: TGTGCCAGCAGTCTCCGGGCGGGAAGCACTGAAGCTTTCTTT
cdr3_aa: CASSLRAGSTEAFF

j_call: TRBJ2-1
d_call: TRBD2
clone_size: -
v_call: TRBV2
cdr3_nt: TGTGCCAGCAGTGGACTAGCGGGGGGGCCGGGTGAGCAGTTCTTC
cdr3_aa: CASSGLAGGPGEQFF

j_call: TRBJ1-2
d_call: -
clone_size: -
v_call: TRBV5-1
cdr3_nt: TGCGCCAGCAGCTTGGAGGAGGGGCTCGGCTATGGCTACACCTTC
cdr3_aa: CASSLEEGLGYGYTF

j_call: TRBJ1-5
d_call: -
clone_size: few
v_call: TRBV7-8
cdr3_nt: TGTGCCAGCAGCCCTTGGACAGAATTGGGCAATCAGCCCCAGCATTTT
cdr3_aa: CASSPWTELGNQPQHF

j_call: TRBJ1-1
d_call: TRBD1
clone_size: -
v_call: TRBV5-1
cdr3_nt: TGCGCCACGGCACGGGACAGTATGAACACTGAAGCTTTCTTT
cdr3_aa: CATARDSMNTEAFF

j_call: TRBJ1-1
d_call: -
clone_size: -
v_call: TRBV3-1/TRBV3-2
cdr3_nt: TGTGCCAGTAAGAAGAATCCCGAGTGGGGGCGAGCAACTGAAGCTTTCTTT
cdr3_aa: CASKKNPEWGRATEAFF

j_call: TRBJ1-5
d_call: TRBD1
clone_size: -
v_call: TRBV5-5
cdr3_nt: TGTGCCAGCAGCCCGCGGGACAGGAGTGGGCCCCAGCATTTT
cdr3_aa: CASSPRDRSGPQHF

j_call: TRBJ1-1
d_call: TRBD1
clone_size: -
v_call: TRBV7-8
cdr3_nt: TGTGCCAGCAGCTTAGGACAGGGAGCGAACACTGAAGCTTTCTTT
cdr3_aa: CASSLGQGANTEAFF

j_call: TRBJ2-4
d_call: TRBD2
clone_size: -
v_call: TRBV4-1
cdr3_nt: TGCGCCAGCAGCCCGCTGACTAGCGGGAGCGGAAACATTCAGTACTTC
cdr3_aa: CASSPLTSGSGNIQYF

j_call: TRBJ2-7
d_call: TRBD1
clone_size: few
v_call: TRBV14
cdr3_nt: TGTGCCAGCAGCCACCCGGACAGGTCGGCCTACGAGCAGTACTTC
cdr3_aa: CASSHPDRSAYEQYF

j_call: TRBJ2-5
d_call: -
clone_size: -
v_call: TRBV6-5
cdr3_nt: TGTGCCAGCAGCCGGACAGTGGAGACCCAGTACTTC
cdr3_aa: CASSRTVETQYF

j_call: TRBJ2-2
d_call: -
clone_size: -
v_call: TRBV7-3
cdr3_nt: TGTGCCAGCAGCTTAAAACTCACCGGGGAGCTGTTTTTT
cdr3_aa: CASSLKLTGELFF

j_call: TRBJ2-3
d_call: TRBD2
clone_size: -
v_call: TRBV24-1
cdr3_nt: TGTGCCACCAGTGACCGGACTAGCGGGAACACAGATACGCAGTATTTT
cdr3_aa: CATSDRTSGNTDTQYF

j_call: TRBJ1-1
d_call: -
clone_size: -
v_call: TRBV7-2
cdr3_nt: TGTGCCAGCAGCTACGCCAGGCCCACTGAAGCTTTCTTT
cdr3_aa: CASSYARPTEAFF

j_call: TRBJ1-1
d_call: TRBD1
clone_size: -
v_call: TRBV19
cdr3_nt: TGTGCCAGTACTAACCCAGGGGGGACGAACACTGAAGCTTTCTTT
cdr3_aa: CASTNPGGTNTEAFF

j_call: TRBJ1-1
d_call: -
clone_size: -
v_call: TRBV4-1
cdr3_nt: TGCGCCAGCACGTCGAACACTGAAGCTTTCTTT
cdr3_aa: CASTSNTEAFF

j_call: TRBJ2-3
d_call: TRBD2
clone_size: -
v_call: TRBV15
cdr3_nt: TGTGCCACCAGCAGAGGGGTCCTAGCGGGAGCTGTATCAGATACGCAGTATTTT
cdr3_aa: CATSRGVLAGAVSDTQYF

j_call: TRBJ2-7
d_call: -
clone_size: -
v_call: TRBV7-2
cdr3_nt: TGTGCCAGCAGCTTAGGACTAGTCTCCTACGAGCAGTACTTC
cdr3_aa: CASSLGLVSYEQYF

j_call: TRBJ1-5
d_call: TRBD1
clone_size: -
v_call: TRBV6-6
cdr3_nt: TGTGCCAGCAGCACCACAGGGGTTGGGGGTCAGCCCCAGCATTTT
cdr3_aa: CASSTTGVGGQPQHF

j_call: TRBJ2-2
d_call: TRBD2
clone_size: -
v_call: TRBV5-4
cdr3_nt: TGTGCCAGCAGCCAAGGGGGACTAGCGGGCCTCACCGGGGAGCTGTTTTTT
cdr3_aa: CASSQGGLAGLTGELFF

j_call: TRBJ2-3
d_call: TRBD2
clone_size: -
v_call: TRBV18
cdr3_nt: TGTGCCAGCTCTCTCGTAGCGGGGGCATTAAGCCGCACAGATACGCAGTATTTT
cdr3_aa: CASSLVAGALSRTDTQYF

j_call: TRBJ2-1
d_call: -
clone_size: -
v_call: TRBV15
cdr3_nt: TGTGCCACCAGCAGAGCGTTTGAGCAGTTCTTC
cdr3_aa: CATSRAFEQFF

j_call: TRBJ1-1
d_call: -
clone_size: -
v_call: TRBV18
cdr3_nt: TGTGCCAGCTCACCCTCTAAGGGAGACACTGAAGCTTTCTTT
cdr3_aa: CASSPSKGDTEAFF

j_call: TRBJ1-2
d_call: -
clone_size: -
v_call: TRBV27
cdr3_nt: TGTGCCAGCAGGTCCCATGGGGGGGCAAAGGGCTACACCTTC
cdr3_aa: CASRSHGGAKGYTF

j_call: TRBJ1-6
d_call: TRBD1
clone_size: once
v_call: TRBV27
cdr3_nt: TGTGCCAGCAGTTTATTAGCCAGGGGGGAGAATTCACCCCTCCACTTT
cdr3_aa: CASSLLARGENSPLHF

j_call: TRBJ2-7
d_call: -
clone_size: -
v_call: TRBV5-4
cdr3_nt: TGTGCCAGCAGCTTTCAGGGCAAATTTGGCGAGCAGTACTTC
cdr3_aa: CASSFQGKFGEQYF

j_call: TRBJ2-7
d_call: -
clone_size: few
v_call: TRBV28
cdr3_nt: TGTGCCAGCAGTTGGCAGGCCTCTGAGCAGTACTTC
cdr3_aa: CASSWQASEQYF

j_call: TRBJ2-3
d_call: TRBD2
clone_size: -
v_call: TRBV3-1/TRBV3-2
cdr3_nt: TGTGCCAGCAGCCCAACAGAGAAGGGACTAGCGGGGCATCGTACGCAGTATTTT
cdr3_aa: CASSPTEKGLAGHRTQYF

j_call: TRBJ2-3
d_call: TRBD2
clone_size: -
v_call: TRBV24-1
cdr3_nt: TGTGCCACCAGTGATACCGGGAGGACCACAGATACGCAGTATTTT
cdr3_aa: CATSDTGRTTDTQYF

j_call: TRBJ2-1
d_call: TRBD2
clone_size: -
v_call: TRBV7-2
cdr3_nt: TGTGCCAGCAGCGATACTAGCGTAACCTACAATGAGCAGTTCTTC
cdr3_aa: CASSDTSVTYNEQFF

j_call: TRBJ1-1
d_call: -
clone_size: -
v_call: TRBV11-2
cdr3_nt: TGTGCCAGCAGCTACACCGGGACGGTGGAGGGGAGGGCTTTCTTT
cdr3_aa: CASSYTGTVEGRAFF

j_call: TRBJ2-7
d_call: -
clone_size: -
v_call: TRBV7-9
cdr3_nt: TGTGCCAGCAGCTTATTCGGGGGAGACCCCTACGAGCAGTACTTC
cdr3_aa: CASSLFGGDPYEQYF

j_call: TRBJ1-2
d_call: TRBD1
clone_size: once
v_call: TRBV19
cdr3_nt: TGTGCCAGTAGTATAGACCGGACCGACAGGGGCTATGGCTACACCTTC
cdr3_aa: CASSIDRTDRGYGYTF